This entry concerns a single T cell receptor (beta chain). This entry belongs to a study of blood T cell repertoires in COVID-19. Sequencing was performed with immunoSEQ multiplex PCR; in TCRdb, only in-frame clones are kept and a portion is missing. The sample contains fewer than 30,000 clones, more than 75% of which appear only once. Trimming at V came to 7 bases and at J to 6 bases, leaving 5 bases not matched to a gene. Germline V lookup: CDR1 LNHDA, CDR2 SQIVND (reference sequence). CDR3 length: 14 residues. The chain joins TRBV19 to TRBJ1-4; 10 bases are a match to TRBD1. This receptor was taken from a man between 45 and 60 years old with active COVID-19. Sequencing was performed on peripheral blood. This chain's CDR3 is CASNRDRGDEKLFF. CDR3 in DNA: TGTGCCAGTAACCGGGACAGGGGAGATGAAAAACTGTTTTTT.